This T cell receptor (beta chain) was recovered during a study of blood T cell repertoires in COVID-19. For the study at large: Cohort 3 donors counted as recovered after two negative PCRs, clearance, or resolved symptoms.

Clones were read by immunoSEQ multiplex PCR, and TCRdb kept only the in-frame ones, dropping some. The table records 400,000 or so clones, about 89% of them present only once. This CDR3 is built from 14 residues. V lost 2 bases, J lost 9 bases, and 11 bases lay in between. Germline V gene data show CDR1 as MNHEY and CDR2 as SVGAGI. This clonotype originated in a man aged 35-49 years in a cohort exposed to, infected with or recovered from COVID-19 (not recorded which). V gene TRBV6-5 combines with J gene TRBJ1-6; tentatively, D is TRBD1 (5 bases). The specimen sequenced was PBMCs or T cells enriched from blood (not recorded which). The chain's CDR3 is CASSYGQQVSPLHF. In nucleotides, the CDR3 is TGTGCCAGCAGTTACGGCCAACAGGTTTCACCCCTCCACTTT.